A selection of T cell receptor beta chains follows, all from one sample in a study of cytomegalovirus exposure and HLA in healthy donors. Clones were read by immunoSEQ multiplex PCR, and TCRdb kept only the in-frame ones, dropping some. The data hold around 78,000 clones, with 65% to 80% observed a single time. The sample was PBMCs. Source of these receptors: a woman aged 40 to 50 in good health and CMV-seropositive. Both conserved end residues are part of each CDR3. Fields, in order: D gene, clone size, J gene, V gene, CDR3 protein. The D gene is left open where the match is weak. Size is stated for part of the rows, as once, few or many counts, or as a class when the clone is expanded.

d_call: .
clone_size: .
j_call: TRBJ1-3
v_call: TRBV27
cdr3_aa: CASSLYFGSNEGIYF

d_call: TRBD2
clone_size: .
j_call: TRBJ2-7
v_call: TRBV30
cdr3_aa: CAWSRGLAGEQYF

d_call: TRBD1
clone_size: .
j_call: TRBJ1-5
v_call: TRBV30
cdr3_aa: CAWRNQDRENQPQHF

d_call: TRBD1
clone_size: few
j_call: TRBJ1-4
v_call: TRBV18
cdr3_aa: CASSRGQASVATNEKLFF

d_call: .
clone_size: .
j_call: TRBJ2-3
v_call: TRBV29-1
cdr3_aa: CSAGGADTQYF

d_call: .
clone_size: medium-sized
j_call: TRBJ1-2
v_call: TRBV10-3
cdr3_aa: CAISESGRYGYTF

d_call: TRBD1
clone_size: .
j_call: TRBJ2-5
v_call: TRBV10-3
cdr3_aa: CAISDRTGQETQYF

d_call: TRBD1
clone_size: .
j_call: TRBJ1-2
v_call: TRBV28
cdr3_aa: CASIITGDGGGYTF

d_call: TRBD1
clone_size: .
j_call: TRBJ1-5
v_call: TRBV28
cdr3_aa: CASSQQTGVPHF

d_call: TRBD1
clone_size: .
j_call: TRBJ1-2
v_call: TRBV5-1
cdr3_aa: CASSRTTGAYGYTF

d_call: TRBD2
clone_size: .
j_call: TRBJ2-3
v_call: TRBV7-6
cdr3_aa: CASSLAGGTWGDTQYF

d_call: .
clone_size: few
j_call: TRBJ1-5
v_call: TRBV19
cdr3_aa: CASSTRQAHNQPQHF

d_call: TRBD1
clone_size: .
j_call: TRBJ1-5
v_call: TRBV7-8
cdr3_aa: CASSTLPTGVSNQPQHF

d_call: TRBD2
clone_size: .
j_call: TRBJ2-5
v_call: TRBV19
cdr3_aa: CASSSRTSGVLPPETQYF

d_call: TRBD1
clone_size: .
j_call: TRBJ1-5
v_call: TRBV6-5
cdr3_aa: CASSPATGINQPQHF

d_call: .
clone_size: .
j_call: TRBJ1-1
v_call: TRBV28
cdr3_aa: CASSFRLLGGVNTEAFF

d_call: .
clone_size: .
j_call: TRBJ2-3
v_call: TRBV30
cdr3_aa: CAWSAHFQADTQYF

d_call: .
clone_size: .
j_call: TRBJ1-2
v_call: TRBV7-2
cdr3_aa: CASNTDQGFGYTF

d_call: .
clone_size: .
j_call: TRBJ1-3
v_call: TRBV25-1
cdr3_aa: CASSELGGPSGNTIYF

d_call: TRBD1
clone_size: .
j_call: TRBJ1-2
v_call: TRBV29-1
cdr3_aa: CSVRRQGNRYTF

d_call: .
clone_size: .
j_call: TRBJ2-4
v_call: TRBV5-1
cdr3_aa: CASKKDSSQNIQYF

d_call: TRBD2
clone_size: .
j_call: TRBJ2-3
v_call: TRBV7-2
cdr3_aa: CASSLETGLGDPTNTQYF

d_call: TRBD2
clone_size: .
j_call: TRBJ2-2
v_call: TRBV30
cdr3_aa: CAWKLPGLGNTGELFF

d_call: .
clone_size: once
j_call: TRBJ1-6
v_call: TRBV27
cdr3_aa: CASSLKSGGSYNSPLHF

d_call: .
clone_size: .
j_call: TRBJ1-5
v_call: TRBV5-6
cdr3_aa: CAGSSVNQPQHF

d_call: TRBD1
clone_size: .
j_call: TRBJ2-7
v_call: TRBV10-1
cdr3_aa: CASTRQGPYEQYF

d_call: .
clone_size: .
j_call: TRBJ1-2
v_call: TRBV2
cdr3_aa: CASSVTGQNGYTF

d_call: .
clone_size: .
j_call: TRBJ2-3
v_call: TRBV5-5
cdr3_aa: CASSRGGSADTQYF

d_call: .
clone_size: few
j_call: TRBJ2-5
v_call: TRBV6-1
cdr3_aa: CASSRTDKETQYF

d_call: TRBD2
clone_size: .
j_call: TRBJ2-1
v_call: TRBV6-5
cdr3_aa: CASSYSTGLANEQFF

d_call: .
clone_size: once
j_call: TRBJ2-1
v_call: TRBV9
cdr3_aa: CASSVRDNEQFF

d_call: .
clone_size: .
j_call: TRBJ2-7
v_call: TRBV28
cdr3_aa: CASSLLDPYEQYF

d_call: .
clone_size: .
j_call: TRBJ2-2
v_call: TRBV18
cdr3_aa: CASSKAAGNTGELFF

d_call: .
clone_size: few
j_call: TRBJ2-7
v_call: TRBV5-6
cdr3_aa: CASSFGYEQYF

d_call: .
clone_size: .
j_call: TRBJ2-6
v_call: TRBV30
cdr3_aa: CALARQGVSGANVLTF

d_call: .
clone_size: few
j_call: TRBJ2-2
v_call: TRBV6-1
cdr3_aa: CASRAELGLTGELFF

d_call: .
clone_size: many
j_call: TRBJ1-3
v_call: TRBV19
cdr3_aa: CASDTGLNSGNTIYF

d_call: TRBD1
clone_size: .
j_call: TRBJ2-2
v_call: TRBV10-1
cdr3_aa: CASSDPRGTENTGELFF

d_call: .
clone_size: .
j_call: TRBJ2-3
v_call: TRBV29-1
cdr3_aa: CSAAGPDTQYF

d_call: .
clone_size: .
j_call: TRBJ1-2
v_call: TRBV28
cdr3_aa: CASRRTREYGYTF

d_call: .
clone_size: .
j_call: TRBJ1-5
v_call: TRBV5-5
cdr3_aa: CASSPWQKTNQPQHF

d_call: .
clone_size: once
j_call: TRBJ2-4
v_call: TRBV29-1
cdr3_aa: CSVVQGLMRGQNIQYF

d_call: TRBD1
clone_size: .
j_call: TRBJ1-1
v_call: TRBV5-4
cdr3_aa: CASSQGQGAKRGEAFF

d_call: .
clone_size: .
j_call: TRBJ1-5
v_call: TRBV15
cdr3_aa: CATSSGQPNQPQHF

d_call: .
clone_size: .
j_call: TRBJ2-7
v_call: TRBV7-9
cdr3_aa: CASSVGTFGPYEQYF

d_call: TRBD1
clone_size: .
j_call: TRBJ2-7
v_call: TRBV11-2
cdr3_aa: CASSSGAGGSYEQYF

d_call: .
clone_size: once
j_call: TRBJ1-2
v_call: TRBV25-1
cdr3_aa: CASSANNYGYTF

d_call: TRBD2
clone_size: .
j_call: TRBJ2-3
v_call: TRBV5-6
cdr3_aa: CASSLALGSGRQDTQYF

d_call: .
clone_size: .
j_call: TRBJ2-2
v_call: TRBV6-6
cdr3_aa: CASSQANTGELFF

d_call: .
clone_size: .
j_call: TRBJ1-1
v_call: TRBV19
cdr3_aa: CASSPNWNTEAFF

d_call: TRBD2
clone_size: once
j_call: TRBJ2-1
v_call: TRBV19
cdr3_aa: CASSFSGRGNEQFF